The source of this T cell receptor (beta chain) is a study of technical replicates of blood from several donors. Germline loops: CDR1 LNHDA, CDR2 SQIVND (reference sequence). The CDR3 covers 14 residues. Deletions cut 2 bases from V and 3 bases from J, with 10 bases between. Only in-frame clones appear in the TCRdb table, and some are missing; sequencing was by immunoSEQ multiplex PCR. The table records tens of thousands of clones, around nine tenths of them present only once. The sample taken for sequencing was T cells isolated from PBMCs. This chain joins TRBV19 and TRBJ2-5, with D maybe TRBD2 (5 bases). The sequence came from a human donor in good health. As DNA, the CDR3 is TGTGCCAGTAGTATATCGTCCGGGGAAGAGACCCAGTACTTC. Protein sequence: CASSISSGEETQYF.